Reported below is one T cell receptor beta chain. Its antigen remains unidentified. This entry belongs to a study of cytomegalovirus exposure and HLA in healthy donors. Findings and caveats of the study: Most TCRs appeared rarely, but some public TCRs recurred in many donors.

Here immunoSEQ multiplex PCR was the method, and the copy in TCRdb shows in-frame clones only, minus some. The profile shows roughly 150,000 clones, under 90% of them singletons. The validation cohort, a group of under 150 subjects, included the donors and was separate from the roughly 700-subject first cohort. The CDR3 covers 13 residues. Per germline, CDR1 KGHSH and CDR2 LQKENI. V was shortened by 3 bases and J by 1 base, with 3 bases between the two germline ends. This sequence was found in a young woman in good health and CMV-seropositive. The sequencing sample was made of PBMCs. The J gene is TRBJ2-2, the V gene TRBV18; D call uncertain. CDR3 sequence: CASSPQNTGELFF. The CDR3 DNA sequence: TGTGCCAGCTCACCCCAGAACACCGGGGAGCTGTTTTTT. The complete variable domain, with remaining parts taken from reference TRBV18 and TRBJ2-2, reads NAGVMQNPRHLVRRRGQEARLRCSPMKGHSHVYWYRQLPEEGLKFMVYLQKENIIDESGMPKERFSAEFPKEGPSILRIQQVVRGDSAAYFCASSPQNTGELFFGEGSRLTVL.